These 30 T cell receptor beta chains share one sample of origin, sequenced in a study of cytomegalovirus exposure and HLA in healthy donors. The study ran its PCR with 60 Vbeta and 13 Jbeta primers. Method: immunoSEQ multiplex PCR; TCRdb's copy keeps in-frame clones and lacks some. Among 140,000 to 150,000 clones listed, about 75% were seen once. The material sequenced was PBMCs. The receptors shown here come from a man aged 30 to 45 in good health and CMV-seronegative.

The gene calls are TRBV6-6 and TRBJ1-1; D is possibly TRBD1 (6 bases). The CDR3 is 12 amino acids. Germline CDR1 MNHNY, CDR2 SVGAGI (reference sequence). Trimming took off 5 bases at V and 6 bases at J, with 10 bases between the two ends. The CDR3 nucleotides are TGTGCCAGCAGTCCAGGGGTTCCTGAAGCTTTCTTT. Encoded protein: CASSPGVPEAFF.

This clone has only a few counts. CDR3 sequence: CASSTRLAAHNTGELFF. CDR3 in DNA: TGTGCCAGCAGCACTCGACTAGCGGCACATAACACCGGGGAGCTGTTTTTT. The rearrangement joins TRBV21-1 to TRBJ2-2; the table's D gene call, TRBD2, was not cross checked with the DNA. TRBV21-1 is classified as a pseudogene. CDR3 size: 17 residues.

The V gene is TRBV2, the J gene TRBJ2-5; D is perhaps TRBD2 (7 bases). This CDR3 region has 14 residues. CDR1 is SNHLY, CDR2 FYNNEI, per germline. The ends were cut back, 7 bases at V and 1 base at J, with 13 bases in the middle. CDR3: CASITGTTQETQYF. Here the CDR3 DNA reads TGTGCCAGCATAACAGGGACTACCCAAGAGACCCAGTACTTC.

V usage is TRBV5-1 and J usage is TRBJ2-5; 8 nucleotides match TRBD1. The CDR3 has 13 amino acids. Germline V gives CDR1 SGHRS, CDR2 YFSETQ. V shed 5 bases and J 4 bases; nucleotides not matched to a gene: 4. The CDR3 coding sequence is TGCGCCAGCAGTATAACAGGGGGAGAGACCCAGTACTTC. It encodes CASSITGGETQYF.

The genes are TRBV6-5 and TRBJ1-2, with a weak D call TRBD1 (5 bases). The ends were cut back, 6 bases at V and 2 bases at J, with 13 bases in the middle. Germline CDR1 and CDR2: MNHEY and SVGAGI. The length of the CDR3 is 14 residues. DNA of the CDR3: TGTGCCAGCAGAGCTTCAGGGTTAAACTATGGCTACACCTTC. Amino acids: CASRASGLNYGYTF.

A remark on this clone: Other DNA sequences in the sample encode the same CDR3. The V and J genes are TRBV30 and TRBJ2-1; D may be TRBD2 (6 bases). The V gene's germline CDR1 is GTSNPN and CDR2 SVGIG (reference sequence). The germline V and J ends were trimmed by 3 bases and 6 bases, with 9 bases remaining between them. The CDR3 has 12 residues. CDR3 nucleotide sequence: TGTGCCTGGAGGTTGGGAGGCAATGAGCAGTTCTTC. Its protein product is CAWRLGGNEQFF. The whole variable domain, filled in from reference TRBV30 and TRBJ2-1, reads SQTIHQWPATLVQPVGSPLSLECTVEGTSNPNLYWYRQAAGRGLQLLFYSVGIGQISSEVPQNLSASRPQDRQFILSSKKLLLSDSGFYLCAWRLGGNEQFFGPGTRLTVL.

A few counts support this clone. The chain links TRBV11-2 to TRBJ2-1; perhaps TRBD1 as D (5 bases). The CDR3 length is 14 residues. V dropped 5 bases and J dropped 5 bases, with 13 bases sitting between them. Germline V CDR1 and CDR2: SGHAT, FQNNGV. Here the CDR3 DNA reads TGTGCCAGCAGCCCAATATCAGGGAACAATGAGCAGTTCTTC. This encodes CASSPISGNNEQFF.

This clone was seen more than once but under ten times. The V call is TRBV7-2, the J call TRBJ2-7, with no clear D. CDR1 and CDR2 from the germline V gene are SGHTA and FQGNSA. The CDR3 length is 15 residues. Trimming removed 5 bases at V and 0 bases at J, with 14 bases between. The DNA of the CDR3 is TGTGCCAGCAGCCCCACGACACCCAGCTCCTACGAGCAGTACTTC. The encoded protein is CASSPTTPSSYEQYF.

The CDR3 DNA follows: TGCGCCAGCAAATGGACGGGGGGAGGGAGCTACAATGAGCAGTTCTTC. The encoded protein is CASKWTGGGSYNEQFF. The chain uses TRBV5-1 and TRBJ2-1, with TRBD2 matching 7 bases. V was pared by 6 bases and J by 3 bases, with 12 bases of the junction left unmatched. Germline CDR1 reads SGHRS; CDR2 reads YFSETQ. The CDR3 extends over 16 amino acids.

The V call is TRBV5-6, the J call TRBJ2-3, with TRBD1 matching 11 bases. This CDR3 is built from 17 residues. With V trimmed by 1 base and J by 7 bases, 11 bases remained unmatched. Germline V gene lookup returns CDR1 SGHDT and CDR2 YYEEEE. The CDR3 region has the DNA TGTGCCAGCAGCTTGTTTGGGACAGGGGGAAGGGAGAATACGCAGTATTTT. Its translation: CASSLFGTGGRENTQYF. Full variable domain (rest looked up from reference TRBV5-6 and TRBJ2-3): DAGVTQSPTHLIKTRGQQVTLRCSPKSGHDTVSWYQQALGQGPQFIFQYYEEEERQRGNFPDRFSGHQFPNYSSELNVNALLLGDSALYLCASSLFGTGGRENTQYFGPGTRLTVL.

This clone was counted a few times. This chain connects TRBV27 to TRBJ1-4, with 9 nucleotides matching TRBD1. Germline V gives CDR1 MNHEY, CDR2 SMNVEV (reference sequence). The CDR3 length is 23 residues. With 3 bases clipped from V and 6 bases from J, the junction kept 29 bases outside the gene matches. The CDR3 loop reads CASSLPRISLGTGIMIEYEKLFF. The CDR3 nucleotides are TGTGCCAGCAGTTTGCCCCGAATCTCATTAGGGACAGGGATTATGATAGAATATGAAAAACTGTTTTTT.

The chain recombines TRBV2 with TRBJ1-2, with a weak D call TRBD1 (5 bases). Germline CDR1 and CDR2: SNHLY and FYNNEI. There are 12 residues in the CDR3. Trimming pared 5 bases from V and 7 bases from J, leaving 11 bases between. The CDR3: CASSRTRAGYTF. The CDR3 coding sequence is TGTGCCAGCAGTAGGACAAGGGCTGGCTACACCTTC.

The chain carries TRBV2 and TRBJ2-7, with D tentatively TRBD2 (5 bases). The germline gives CDR1 SNHLY, CDR2 FYNNEI. The CDR3 is made up of 15 amino acids. Trimming pared 2 bases from V and 0 bases from J, leaving 11 bases between. CDR3 DNA sequence: TGTGCCAGCAGTGAATTTCCGGAGGTCTCCTACGAGCAGTACTTC. It codes for CASSEFPEVSYEQYF.

This rearrangement joins TRBV18 to TRBJ1-5; D uncertain. The germline V and J ends were trimmed by 5 bases and 7 bases, with 18 bases remaining between them. Germline-derived CDR1 and CDR2 are KGHSH and LQKENI. The CDR3 extends over 15 amino acids. The DNA of the CDR3 is TGTGCCAGCTCATTAGTGGGCCCTTTTGGCCAGCCCCAGCATTTT. This translates into CASSLVGPFGQPQHF. Filled out from reference TRBV18 and TRBJ1-5, the complete variable domain reads NAGVMQNPRHLVRRRGQEARLRCSPMKGHSHVYWYRQLPEEGLKFMVYLQKENIIDESGMPKERFSAEFPKEGPSILRIQQVVRGDSAAYFCASSLVGPFGQPQHFGDGTRLSIL.

The rearrangement joins TRBV19 to TRBJ1-6, with 8 bases aligning to TRBD1. The CDR3 loop spans 15 amino acids. V lost 5 bases and J lost 9; bases outside the gene matches: 9. Germline CDR1 and CDR2: LNHDA and SQIVND (reference sequence). This chain's CDR3 is CASSPRDRSSSPLHF. As DNA, the CDR3 is TGTGCCAGTAGTCCCCGGGACAGGAGCTCTTCACCCCTCCACTTT.

This clone appeared once. The rearrangement links TRBV9 to TRBJ2-6; no clear D. The V and J ends lost 4 bases and 1 base respectively, with 9 bases between them. The CDR3 has 15 residues. Germline V gene sequence: CDR1 SGDLS, CDR2 YYNGEE. The CDR3 reads CASSTLLSGANVLTF. CDR3 in DNA: TGTGCCAGCAGCACTCTCTTATCTGGGGCCAACGTCCTGACTTTC.

The genes are TRBV19 and TRBJ1-6; 10 bases are shared with TRBD1. Germline V CDR1 and CDR2: LNHDA, SQIVND (reference sequence). This CDR3 is built from 14 residues. V dropped 6 bases and J dropped 10; count of bases not matched to a gene: 6. CDR3 loop: CASSSGTGVSPLHF. In nucleotides, the CDR3 is TGTGCCAGTAGCTCTGGGACAGGGGTATCACCCCTCCACTTT.

This clone showed up just once. V usage is TRBV7-9 and J usage is TRBJ2-7; the D gene is possibly TRBD2 (5 bases). The germline V and J ends were trimmed by 0 bases and 5 bases, with 14 bases remaining between them. Germline V gene data show CDR1 as SEHNR and CDR2 as FQNEAQ (reference sequence). There are 15 residues in the CDR3. CDR3 DNA: TGTGCCAGCAGCTTAGCGGGTGAGGGTTTGAACGAGCAGTACTTC. It is translated as CASSLAGEGLNEQYF.

V usage is TRBV6-1 and J usage is TRBJ1-2; 9 bases line up with TRBD1. V trimming: 2 bases; J trimming: 3 bases; junction bases outside the gene matches: 4. Germline values: CDR1 MNHNS, CDR2 SASEGT. There are 15 residues in the CDR3. The CDR3 region has the DNA TGTGCCAGCAGTGAATGGGGACAGGGTGACTATGGCTACACCTTC. Translated: CASSEWGQGDYGYTF.

In its sample, this clone was seen a few times. The CDR3 sequence is CASSLELADYNEQFF. Written as DNA, the CDR3 is TGTGCCAGCAGCTTGGAACTAGCGGATTACAATGAGCAGTTCTTC. The chain employs TRBV5-4 and TRBJ2-1; 8 nucleotides align to TRBD2. The junction had 3 bases not matched to a gene; V was cut back by 0 bases and J by 4 bases. The germline gives CDR1 SGHNT, CDR2 YYREEE (reference sequence). The CDR3 spans 15 residues.

This clone was found a few times. The chain recombines TRBV30 with TRBJ2-1, with 9 bases fitting TRBD1. The CDR3 covers 13 residues. Looked up from germline, CDR1 is GTSNPN and CDR2 is SVGIG (reference sequence). With V trimmed by 3 bases and J by 15 bases, 12 bases remained unmatched. CDR3 residues: CAWRIIGQGKVFF. The CDR3 coding sequence is TGTGCCTGGAGGATCATAGGACAGGGGAAGGTGTTCTTC.

This chain connects TRBV6-5 to TRBJ1-5; D call uncertain. Germline values: CDR1 MNHEY, CDR2 SVGAGI. The V and J ends lost 2 bases and 5 bases respectively, with 7 bases between them. CDR3 length: 13 residues. Here the CDR3 reads CASSYGRYQPQHF. CDR3 sequence (DNA): TGTGCCAGCAGTTACGGCCGTTATCAGCCCCAGCATTTT.

The chain employs TRBV6-6 and TRBJ2-1; a weak D match, TRBD2 (6 bases). Germline V gives CDR1 MNHNY, CDR2 SVGAGI (reference sequence). Deletions cut 5 bases from V and 0 bases from J, with 11 bases between. This CDR3 spans 15 amino acids. CDR3 coding DNA: TGTGCCAGCAGTCGGGACTCGAGCTCCTACAATGAGCAGTTCTTC. This codes for CASSRDSSSYNEQFF.

This clone has a handful of counts. This chain links TRBV4-1 with TRBJ2-7; TRBD1 agrees at 8 bases. Germline CDR1 and CDR2: MGHRA and YSYEKL. After removal of 1 base from V and 5 bases from J, the junction contained 10 bases not matched to a gene. This CDR3 is built from 16 residues. The CDR3 sequence: CASSQARGQVVHEQYF. In DNA, the CDR3 is TGCGCCAGCAGCCAAGCCCGGGGACAGGTTGTCCACGAGCAGTACTTC.

Only one count was recorded for this clone. The chain links TRBV4-2 to TRBJ2-1; a weak D match, TRBD2 (6 bases). Looked up from germline, CDR1 is LGHNA and CDR2 is YNFKEQ. V lost 0 bases and J lost 2, with 11 bases in between. The CDR3 spans 16 residues. The CDR3 nucleotides are TGTGCCAGCAGCCAAGATTTGGGGGGACCCTACAATGAGCAGTTCTTC. As protein: CASSQDLGGPYNEQFF.

V and J are TRBV7-2 and TRBJ2-4; 11 bases agree with TRBD2. The CDR3 has 18 amino acids. V gave up 5 bases and J gave up 7 bases; unmatched junction bases: 16. Germline V gives CDR1 SGHTA, CDR2 FQGNSA. The CDR3 region is CASSPWDSSGRMRNIQYF. The DNA of the CDR3 is TGTGCCAGCAGCCCGTGGGATTCTAGCGGGAGGATGAGGAACATTCAGTACTTC.

The V gene is TRBV6-6, the J gene TRBJ2-7; the D gene is possibly TRBD2 (5 bases). The CDR3 covers 14 residues. Trimming took off 2 bases at V and 3 bases at J, with 11 bases between the two ends. Per the germline V gene, CDR1 is MNHNY and CDR2 is SVGAGI (reference sequence). The CDR3: CASSYEGGVYEQYF. The CDR3 bases are TGTGCCAGCAGTTACGAGGGCGGAGTCTACGAGCAGTACTTC.

CDR3 region: CASSLHGGGTNTEAFF. DNA for the CDR3: TGTGCCAGCAGCTTACATGGGGGGGGGACGAACACTGAAGCTTTCTTT. V usage is TRBV11-2 and J usage is TRBJ1-1; D possibly corresponds to TRBD1 (5 bases). Trimming pared 2 bases from V and 1 base from J, leaving 14 bases between. The V gene's germline CDR1 is SGHAT and CDR2 FQNNGV. The CDR3 consists of 16 residues.

The chain has TRBV9 and TRBJ1-6, with D possibly being TRBD1 (5 bases). Germline CDR1 is SGDLS and CDR2 is YYNGEE. The CDR3 is 15 residues long. Trimming pared 0 bases from V and 3 bases from J, leaving 7 bases between. The CDR3 region has the DNA TGTGCCAGCAGCGTAGATCAGGGCTATAATTCACCCCTCCACTTT. Amino acids: CASSVDQGYNSPLHF.

This clone turned up a few times. The V gene is TRBV19, the J gene TRBJ1-5; 8 bases align to TRBD1. The ends lost 6 bases at V and 7 bases at J; junction bases unmatched: 5. Germline V lookup: CDR1 LNHDA, CDR2 SQIVND (reference sequence). The CDR3 has 13 residues. CDR3 protein: CASSRGREQPQHF. CDR3 sequence (DNA): TGTGCCAGTAGCAGGGGGCGGGAGCAGCCCCAGCATTTT.